These 14 T cell receptor beta chains came from one sample sequenced in a study of shared clonotypes between healthy human individuals. Selected positively for CCR7 and CD45RO-negative, naive CD8 cells excluded terminally differentiated effector memory CD45RA+ cells. Clones were read by immunoSEQ multiplex PCR, and TCRdb kept only the in-frame ones, dropping some. The repertoire consists of approximately 2,000,000 clones, with over 85% occurring once and the leading ten covering around 1.7%. The sequencing input was naive CD8+ T cells from PBMCs. These receptors were collected from a man younger than 35 in good health. Some clones in this sample may be carry-over from other donors' samples.

CDR3 protein: CASSRAYTGELFF. The CDR3 DNA follows: TGTGCCAGCAGCCGCGCTTACACCGGGGAGCTGTTTTTT. The V and J genes are TRBV6-5 and TRBJ2-2; the D is unclear. V gave up 6 bases and J gave up 3 bases, with 8 bases separating them. This CDR3 has 13 residues. The germline V gene has CDR1 MNHEY and CDR2 SVGAGI.

This chain joins TRBV28 and TRBJ1-2, with a weak D call TRBD1 (5 bases). Germline V gene lookup returns CDR1 MDHEN and CDR2 SYDVKM. This CDR3 region has 15 residues. V was clipped by 2 bases and J by 2 bases, with 12 bases between them. The CDR3 DNA reads TGTGCCAGCAGTTTAATACCAGGGACCAACTATGGCTACACCTTC. It codes for CASSLIPGTNYGYTF.

The chain couples TRBV5-6 to TRBJ2-7; no definite D call. Germline V gene data show CDR1 as SGHDT and CDR2 as YYEEEE. Trimming left V 3 bases short and J 6 bases short, with 10 bases between. The CDR3 is 12 amino acids. CDR3 sequence: CASSSTPVEQYF. CDR3 bases: TGTGCCAGCAGCTCCACGCCGGTCGAGCAGTACTTC.

The rearrangement uses TRBV7-9 and TRBJ2-1, with D unresolved. The CDR3 extends over 12 amino acids. The germline V gene has CDR1 SEHNR and CDR2 FQNEAQ (reference sequence). V lost 1 base, J lost 12 bases, and 10 bases lay in between. CDR3 nucleotide sequence: TGTGCCAGCAGCTTAGATAGGGTGGGGCAGTTCTTC. Its protein is CASSLDRVGQFF.

This CDR3 is CASSVTGHPGELFF. Written as DNA, the CDR3 is TGTGCCAGCAGCGTTACAGGTCATCCCGGGGAGCTGTTTTTT. The rearrangement uses TRBV9 and TRBJ2-2, with D perhaps matching TRBD1 (5 bases). Germline CDR1 is SGDLS and CDR2 is YYNGEE. V lost 2 bases, J lost 6 bases, and 11 bases lay in between. This CDR3 spans 14 amino acids.

The V and J genes are TRBV13 and TRBJ2-7; D unclear. The CDR3 runs to 14 residues. Germline loops: CDR1 PRHDT, CDR2 FYEKMQ (reference sequence). The ends were cut back, 3 bases at V and 0 bases at J, with 9 bases in the middle. CDR3 protein: CASSFAPSSYEQYF. The CDR3 DNA is TGTGCCAGCAGCTTTGCGCCCAGCTCCTACGAGCAGTACTTC.

The chain combines TRBV6-5 with TRBJ1-5, with D tentatively TRBD1 (5 bases). Trimming removed 6 bases at V and 4 bases at J, with 16 bases between. CDR1 is MNHEY and CDR2 is SVGAGI in the germline V gene. This CDR3 region has 15 residues. In DNA, the CDR3 is TGTGCCAGCAGCCCCAGGGCTTTCCGGAATCAGCCCCAGCATTTT. Protein: CASSPRAFRNQPQHF.

V is TRBV9 and J is TRBJ2-7; the match to TRBD2 covers 10 bases. The CDR3 is 17 amino acids. CDR1 SGDLS and CDR2 YYNGEE come from the germline V gene. J gave up 2 bases and V 2 bases, and 10 bases lay outside the gene matches. CDR3 loop: CASSVTPLAGVTYEQYF. The CDR3 DNA reads as TGTGCCAGCAGCGTTACCCCCCTAGCGGGAGTTACCTACGAGCAGTACTTC.

This chain uses TRBV9 with TRBJ2-3; D might be TRBD1 (5 bases). The germline CDR1 and CDR2 sequences are SGDLS and YYNGEE. There are 14 residues in the CDR3. Trimming removed 4 bases from V and 4 bases from J, with 13 bases in between. The CDR3 DNA sequence: TGTGCCAGCAGCATCGCAGGGCCCCCAGATACGCAGTATTTT. Translating gives CASSIAGPPDTQYF.

The rearrangement uses TRBV5-1 and TRBJ2-5; the match to TRBD2 covers 11 bases. This CDR3 comprises 15 residues. After removal of 7 bases from V and 3 bases from J, the junction contained 8 bases not matched to a gene. The germline CDR1 and CDR2 sequences are SGHRS and YFSETQ. The CDR3 here is CASHLAGGTEETQYF. The CDR3 nucleotides read TGCGCCAGCCATCTAGCGGGAGGAACCGAAGAGACCCAGTACTTC.

J is TRBJ2-7 and V is TRBV27; 11 positions match TRBD2. Germline loops: CDR1 MNHEY, CDR2 SMNVEV (reference sequence). V lost 0 bases to trimming and J lost 3 bases; unmatched junction nucleotides: 4. The CDR3 consists of 16 residues. The CDR3 is CASSLSASGRLYEQYF. CDR3 DNA sequence: TGTGCCAGCAGTTTATCGGCTAGCGGGAGGCTCTACGAGCAGTACTTC.

The chain is built from TRBV6-5 and TRBJ2-7; D is perhaps TRBD1 or TRBD2 (5 bases each). CDR3 length: 14 residues. V was shortened by 4 bases and J by 6 bases, with 16 bases between the two germline ends. Germline V gene sequence: CDR1 MNHEY, CDR2 SVGAGI. CDR3 bases: TGTGCCAGCAGTTTAAGGGGACCGCAGGGCGAGCAGTACTTC. Translating gives CASSLRGPQGEQYF.

The chain combines TRBV27 with TRBJ2-5; D not certain. Trimming cost V 0 bases and J 6 bases, with 11 bases left between them. The CDR3 has 14 residues. The germline V gene has CDR1 MNHEY and CDR2 SMNVEV (reference sequence). DNA for the CDR3: TGTGCCAGCAGTTTATCGAATAATCGGCAGACCCAGTACTTC. As protein: CASSLSNNRQTQYF.

This sequence joins TRBV11-2 and TRBJ2-1, with 12 bases fitting TRBD2. V lost 8 bases to trimming and J lost 7 bases; unmatched junction nucleotides: 21. Germline V gives CDR1 SGHAT, CDR2 FQNNGV. CDR3 length equals 19 residues. The CDR3 nucleotides read TGTGCCAGCTCGCACGGGGCTAGCGGGAGGGCCAAGGTAGGGAATGAGCAGTTCTTC. It translates to CASSHGASGRAKVGNEQFF.